The 22 T cell receptor beta chains reported below all come from one sample, sequenced in a study of blood T cells in healthy people across ages. It was with a sample-barcoded 5' primer and a J-beta primer mix that a second PCR of roughly 6 to 12 cycles was run. Each CDR3 protein is one row after TCRdb ran MiXCR on the 5' RACE reads. The table records around 1,500,000 distinct CDR3 sequences, roughly 27% of them present only once. The sequenced sample consisted of blood. These receptors all come from a woman in her twenties or thirties in good health.

The chain couples TRBV7-9 to TRBJ2-7; 15 bases fit TRBD2. J gave up 3 bases and V 5 bases, and 8 bases lay outside the gene matches. Germline loops: CDR1 SEHNR, CDR2 FQNEAQ (reference sequence). CDR3 size: 17 residues. CDR3 DNA: TGTGCCAGCAGCCTGGGACTAGCGGGAGGCTATGTCTACGAGCAGTACTTC. Translation gives CASSLGLAGGYVYEQYF.

CDR3 sequence (DNA): TGTGCCAGCAGTGCACAATGGGGGGGCCTCCAAGAGACCCAGTACTTC. As protein: CASSAQWGGLQETQYF. This chain links TRBV6-1 with TRBJ2-5; TRBD2 is a possible D gene (7 bases). CDR3 length: 16 residues. CDR1 is MNHNS, CDR2 SASEGT, per germline. With 4 bases removed from V and 1 base from J, the gap between germline ends came to 16 bases.

This clonotype was counted a few times. CDR3 protein: CAISTGGSSYEQYF. The CDR3 nucleotides are TGTGCCATCAGTACAGGGGGGAGCTCCTACGAGCAGTACTTC. The chain has TRBV10-3 and TRBJ2-7, with TRBD1 identical over 8 bases. The CDR3 contains 14 residues. Germline CDR1 and CDR2: ENHRY and SYGVKD. J gave up 0 bases and V 5 bases, and 3 bases lay outside the gene matches.

In its sample, this clonotype was seen a few times. The chain links TRBV7-2 to TRBJ2-5, with 9 positions matching TRBD2. The CDR3 is 16 residues long. Unmatched junction bases numbered 12, after V lost 6 bases and J lost 4 bases. Germline V CDR1 and CDR2: SGHTA, FQGNSA. The CDR3 region has the DNA TGTGCCAGCAGTTCCTCAGCGGGAGGCTCGGGAGAGACCCAGTACTTC. Residues: CASSSSAGGSGETQYF.

The table lists this clonotype with many counts. The V and J genes are TRBV5-6 and TRBJ2-1, with 13 bases aligning to TRBD2. Germline lookup yields CDR1 SGHDT and CDR2 YYEEEE. The CDR3 runs 15 residues. The ends lost 6 bases at V and 6 bases at J; junction bases unmatched: 6. The CDR3 region is CASTSTSGRANEQFF. As DNA, the CDR3 is TGTGCCAGCACCTCAACTAGCGGGAGGGCCAATGAGCAGTTCTTC.

The J gene is TRBJ2-4, the V gene TRBV6-6; D possibly matches TRBD1 or TRBD2 (7 bases each). CDR1 is MNHNY and CDR2 is SVGAGI in the germline V gene (reference sequence). Trimming left V 2 bases short and J 2 bases short, with 13 bases between. The CDR3 covers 16 residues. The CDR3 loop reads CASSYPGGDPKNIQYF. The CDR3 DNA sequence: TGTGCCAGCAGTTACCCAGGGGGGGATCCCAAAAACATTCAGTACTTC.

At least ten counts were recorded for this clonotype. The gene calls are TRBV3-1 and TRBJ2-7, with D maybe TRBD1 (5 bases). CDR3 size: 14 residues. Trimming pared 0 bases from V and 6 bases from J, leaving 12 bases between. Germline-derived CDR1 and CDR2 are LGHDT and YNNKEL (reference sequence). The CDR3: CASSQEGRGSEQYF. The CDR3 coding sequence is TGTGCCAGCAGCCAAGAGGGAAGGGGCAGCGAGCAGTACTTC.

In this sample, this clonotype turned up many times. The CDR3 loop reads CSVKRTAAYEQYF. CDR3 sequence (DNA): TGCAGCGTTAAGAGGACAGCCGCCTACGAGCAGTACTTC. This chain connects TRBV29-1 to TRBJ2-7, with D possibly being TRBD1 (6 bases). The CDR3 covers 13 residues. CDR1 is SQVTM and CDR2 is ANQGSEA in the germline V gene. The V end lost 5 bases, the J end lost 2 bases, and 13 bases lay between the germline ends.

The chain couples TRBV27 to TRBJ1-5, with 7 bases matching TRBD1. Germline V CDR1 and CDR2: MNHEY, SMNVEV (reference sequence). V lost 6 bases to trimming and J lost 2 bases; unmatched junction nucleotides: 10. CDR3 length equals 16 residues. In DNA form, the CDR3 reads TGTGCCAGCAGGAGGGGGCGTTCAGGAGGCAATCAGCCCCAGCATTTT. It codes for CASRRGRSGGNQPQHF.

In its sample, this clonotype was seen a few times. At one boundary the junction diverges from the germline segment, which might be a read error. The chain uses TRBV4-2 and TRBJ1-2; a weak D match, TRBD1 (6 bases). CDR1 and CDR2 from the germline V gene are LGHNA and YNFKEQ. The CDR3 runs 15 residues. The CDR3 region is CASSPIGDKNYGYTF. The CDR3 bases are TGTGCCAGTAGCCCCATAGGGGACAAGAACTATGGCTACACCTTC.

This clonotype occurred many times. The CDR3, as DNA: TGTGCCAGCAGCTGGGGACAGGGATGGAATGAGCAGTTCTTC. Its protein is CASSWGQGWNEQFF. The V call is TRBV11-3, the J call TRBJ2-1; 9 bases are a match to TRBD1. The germline V gene has CDR1 SGHNT and CDR2 YENEEA. Losses at the gene ends were 4 bases for V and 7 bases for J; bases not matched to a gene: 5. The CDR3 is 14 amino acids. Supplemented by reference TRBV11-3 and TRBJ2-1, the full variable domain reads EAGVVQSPRYKIIEKKQPVAFWCNPISGHNTLYWYLQNLGQGPELLIRYENEEAVDDSQLPKDRFSAERLKGVDSTLKIQPAELGDSAVYLCASSWGQGWNEQFFGPGTRLTVL.

This clonotype turned up a few times. The chain recombines TRBV2 with TRBJ2-7; possible D gene TRBD1, 6 bases. V gave up 9 bases and J gave up 0 bases, with 15 bases separating them. CDR3 size: 14 residues. The V gene's germline CDR1 is SNHLY and CDR2 FYNNEI. The CDR3 reads CASSTEDSSYEQYF. As DNA, the CDR3 is TGTGCCAGTTCTACGGAGGACAGCTCCTACGAGCAGTACTTC. The full variable domain, its missing parts supplied by reference TRBV2 and TRBJ2-7, is EPEVTQTPSHQVTQMGQEVILRCVPISNHLYFYWYRQILGQKVEFLVSFYNNEISEKSEIFDDQFSVERPDGSNFTLKIRSTKLEDSAMYFCASSTEDSSYEQYFGPGTRLTVT.

The rearrangement uses TRBV5-7 and TRBJ2-1; D could derive from TRBD1 or TRBD2 (6 bases each). TRBV5-7 is recorded as an ORF, its role being uncertain. V lost 6 bases, J lost 5 bases, and 18 bases lay in between. The CDR3 spans 15 residues. The CDR3 bases are TGTGCCAGCATGCTCCTAGGAGGGGGTGACAATGAGCAGTTCTTC. This encodes CASMLLGGGDNEQFF.

This clonotype was seen many times. This chain joins TRBV12-3 or TRBV12-4 and TRBJ2-5, with 8 bases fitting TRBD2. V trimming: 5 bases; J trimming: 0 bases; junction bases outside the gene matches: 11. The CDR3 consists of 17 residues. The CDR3 here is CASSPGGSSGDQETQYF. The CDR3 DNA is TGTGCCAGCAGTCCGGGGGGGTCTAGCGGAGACCAAGAGACCCAGTACTTC.

This clonotype was observed at least ten times. The chain carries TRBV7-9 and TRBJ2-1; D remains ambiguous. Per germline, CDR1 SEHNR and CDR2 FQNEAQ (reference sequence). The CDR3 sequence is 15 residues long. V lost 5 bases and J lost 2, with 13 bases in between. The CDR3 nucleotides read TGTGCCAGCAGCCGACCCTATGCAACCTACAATGAGCAGTTCTTC. Protein: CASSRPYATYNEQFF. Full variable domain (missing parts from reference TRBV7-9 and TRBJ2-1): DTGVSQNPRHKITKRGQNVTFRCDPISEHNRLYWYRQTLGQGPEFLTYFQNEAQLEKSRLLSDRFSAERPKGSFSTLEIQRTEQGDSAMYLCASSRPYATYNEQFFGPGTRLTVL.

About this clonotype itself: The junction shows a germline mismatch at one end, possibly a read error. V is TRBV2 and J is TRBJ1-5, with 7 bases identical to TRBD1. The length of the CDR3 is 15 residues. Germline assignment: CDR1 SNHLY and CDR2 FYNNEI. The CDR3 DNA reads TGTGCCAGTAGTGAAGGACAGGCAGAAAAGCAGCCCCAGCATTTT. Its translation: CASSEGQAEKQPQHF.

This clonotype has only a few counts. V is TRBV6-2 or TRBV6-3 and J is TRBJ1-1; D gene uncertain. The CDR3 consists of 11 residues. Germline V lookup: CDR1 MNHEY, CDR2 SVGEGT. V was clipped by 7 bases and J by 8 bases, with 11 bases between them. The chain's CDR3 is CASKSPREAFF. CDR3 bases: TGTGCCAGCAAAAGTCCCCGAGAAGCTTTCTTT.

The chain couples TRBV20-1 to TRBJ2-4; 7 bases align to TRBD1. The J call may be wrong; the DNA end is better matched by TRBJ2-5. CDR1 is DFQATT and CDR2 is SNEGSKA in the germline V gene (reference sequence). This CDR3 region has 12 residues. DNA of the CDR3: TGCAGTGCTATACAGGGGACAAAGACCCAGTACTTC. Its protein product is CSAIQGTKTQYF.

V usage is TRBV5-1 and J usage is TRBJ2-1, with a tentative D call TRBD2 (6 bases). The germline gives CDR1 SGHRS, CDR2 YFSETQ. V lost 4 bases to trimming and J lost 6 bases, with 17 bases between them. This CDR3 spans 15 amino acids. In DNA, the CDR3 is TGCGCCAGCAGCCAGCGGGCCCGGGCCTCCAATGAGCAGTTCTTC. Its protein is CASSQRARASNEQFF.

This clonotype was counted many times. The rearrangement uses TRBV28 and TRBJ2-1, with a tentative D call TRBD1 (5 bases). Germline V gives CDR1 MDHEN, CDR2 SYDVKM. The CDR3 covers 13 residues. Between the trimmed V and J ends, which lost 11 bases and 7 bases, there was a span of 18 bases. The CDR3 loop reads CAGAGKGINEQFF. Here the CDR3 DNA reads TGTGCCGGAGCAGGGAAGGGAATAAATGAGCAGTTCTTC. The full variable domain, in which reference TRBV28 and TRBJ2-1 provide the parts outside the CDR3, is DVKVTQSSRYLVKRTGEKVFLECVQDMDHENMFWYRQDPGLGLRLIYFSYDVKMKEKGDIPEGYSVSREKKERFSLILESASTNQTSMYLCAGAGKGINEQFFGPGTRLTVL.

This clonotype was counted ten times or more. The chain is built from TRBV4-1 and TRBJ2-3, with TRBD1 as a possible D gene (6 bases). V lost 1 base, J lost 3 bases, and 11 bases lay in between. Germline lookup yields CDR1 MGHRA and CDR2 YSYEKL. This CDR3 is built from 15 residues. As DNA, the CDR3 is TGCGCCAGCAGCCAAGGGCAGGGGCGGACAGATACGCAGTATTTT. This sequence encodes CASSQGQGRTDTQYF.

This clonotype was counted at least ten times. The V call is TRBV10-3, the J call TRBJ2-7; D possibly corresponds to TRBD2 (6 bases). V was clipped by 3 bases and J by 3 bases, with 15 bases between them. The germline V gene encodes CDR1 ENHRY and CDR2 SYGVKD. This CDR3 region has 15 residues. The CDR3 spells CAISDSGVSNYEQYF. CDR3 nucleotide sequence: TGTGCCATCAGTGATAGCGGAGTTAGTAACTACGAGCAGTACTTC.